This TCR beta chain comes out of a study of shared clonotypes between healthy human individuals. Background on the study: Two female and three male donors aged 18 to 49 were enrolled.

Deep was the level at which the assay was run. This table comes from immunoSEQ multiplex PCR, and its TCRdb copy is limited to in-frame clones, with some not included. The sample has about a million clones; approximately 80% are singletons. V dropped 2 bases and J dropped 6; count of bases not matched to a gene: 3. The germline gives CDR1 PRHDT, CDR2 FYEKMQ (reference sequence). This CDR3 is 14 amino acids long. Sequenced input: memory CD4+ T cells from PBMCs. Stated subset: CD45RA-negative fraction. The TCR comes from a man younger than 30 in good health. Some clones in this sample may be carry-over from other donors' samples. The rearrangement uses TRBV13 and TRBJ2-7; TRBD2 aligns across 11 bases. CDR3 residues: CASSLTSGSGEQYF. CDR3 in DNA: TGTGCCAGCAGCTTAACTAGCGGGAGTGGCGAGCAGTACTTC.